This T cell receptor beta chain appears in the sequencing data of a study of T cell responses to AZD1222 COVID-19 vaccine. Study in general: Pooled together were second doses at about 4 or about 12 weeks.

This table comes from immunoSEQ multiplex PCR, and its TCRdb copy is limited to in-frame clones, with some not included. Here the sample spans 150,000 or so clones, 91% being singletons. Comment on this clone: Its antigen is still unknown.

Overall study results and limits: Spike as a whole was targeted by vaccine-associated CD4 TCRs, dominant at 160-218 and 743-854. Donors skewed white British and female; clonal diversity was possibly underestimated.

The CDR3 is made up of 14 amino acids. Germline-derived CDR1 and CDR2 are MNHEY and SVGAGI. The V and J ends lost 6 bases and 6 bases, in that order; junction bases with no gene match: 9. The input for sequencing was peripheral blood, taken on day 0 of AZD1222 vaccination. The J gene is TRBJ2-7, the V gene TRBV6-5; 9 bases match TRBD1. The origin of this receptor is an adult in good health. The CDR3 region has the DNA TGTGCCAGCAGAAGGGACAGGGCATTTTCCGAGCAGTACTTC. Translation: CASRRDRAFSEQYF.